Each of the 2 T cell receptor beta chains below was sequenced from the same sample in a study of cytomegalovirus exposure and HLA in healthy donors. Primers included in the PCR were 60 Vbeta and 13 Jbeta primers. TCRdb's copy holds only in-frame clones and misses some; the assay was immunoSEQ multiplex PCR. The profile shows 100,000 to 120,000 clones, 67% of them singletons. The sample taken for sequencing was PBMCs. The receptors come from a man aged 18 to 29 in good health and CMV-seropositive.

This clone has a handful of counts. The J gene is TRBJ2-7, the V gene TRBV5-6, with 9 bases fitting TRBD1. V gave up 4 bases and J gave up 5 bases; unmatched junction bases: 13. CDR3 length: 16 residues. Germline CDR1 reads SGHDT; CDR2 reads YYEEEE. The CDR3 sequence: CASSGGTGLNFHEQYF. The CDR3 region has the DNA TGTGCCAGCAGCGGGGGGACAGGGTTGAATTTCCACGAGCAGTACTTC.

This clone has only a few counts. This chain joins TRBV27 and TRBJ1-5, with TRBD1 matching over 7 bases. With V trimmed by 5 bases and J by 5 bases, 12 bases remained unmatched. The germline V gene encodes CDR1 MNHEY and CDR2 SMNVEV (reference sequence). This CDR3 contains 16 residues. The CDR3: CASSPYLDRADQPQHF. As DNA, the CDR3 is TGTGCCAGCAGTCCCTATCTTGACAGGGCGGATCAGCCCCAGCATTTT.